Presented here are 10 T cell receptor beta chains from one specimen sequenced in a study of blood T cells in healthy people across ages. For the second PCR, which ran for about 7 to 11 cycles, a sample-barcoded 5' primer and a J-beta primer mix were used. Using its own MiXCR run on the 5' RACE reads, TCRdb lists one record per CDR3 protein. The sample holds roughly 2 million distinct CDR3 sequences, 40% to 55% seen once. Sequencing was carried out using blood. These receptors were taken from a woman in her forties in good health.

Only a few counts were recorded for this clonotype. The chain is built from TRBV20-1 and TRBJ2-3, with no clear D. The CDR3 is made up of 13 amino acids. The V gene's germline CDR1 is DFQATT and CDR2 SNEGSKA (reference sequence). The V end lost 1 base, the J end lost 6 bases, and 11 bases lay between the germline ends. The CDR3 bases are TGCAGTGCTAGAGGGATGGGTGGGGATACGCAGTATTTT. Residues: CSARGMGGDTQYF.

The chain links TRBV5-6 to TRBJ2-3, with 12 bases fitting TRBD2. Germline V CDR1 and CDR2: SGHDT, YYEEEE. Trimming removed 5 bases from V and 4 bases from J; junction bases left unmatched: 14. The CDR3 loop spans 18 amino acids. The CDR3 bases are TGTGCCAGCAGTTACGCCGGGACTAGCGGGTTTAACCCAGATACGCAGTATTTT. Protein product: CASSYAGTSGFNPDTQYF.

This clonotype appeared a single time. The chain employs TRBV2 and TRBJ2-1; TRBD1 agrees at 8 bases. Germline V gene data show CDR1 as SNHLY and CDR2 as FYNNEI. The trim removed 7 bases at V and 2 bases at J, leaving 22 bases unmatched. The CDR3 is 20 residues long. In nucleotides, the CDR3 is TGTGCCAGCACCGAACAGGTCAGGGGGCCTGTCGGGGGTCCCTACAATGAGCAGTTCTTC. Its translation: CASTEQVRGPVGGPYNEQFF.

The chain carries TRBV7-2 and TRBJ1-2, with D perhaps TRBD1 (5 bases). The CDR3 contains 15 residues. The germline V and J ends were trimmed by 5 bases and 4 bases, with 17 bases remaining between them. The germline V gene encodes CDR1 SGHTA and CDR2 FQGNSA. The CDR3 sequence is CASSLDRRQIYGYTF. The CDR3 region has the DNA TGTGCCAGCAGCCTAGACAGAAGACAAATCTATGGCTACACCTTC. Looking up the rest from reference TRBV7-2 and TRBJ1-2 gives the full variable domain: GAGVSQSPSNKVTEKGKDVELRCDPISGHTALYWYRQSLGQGLEFLIYFQGNSAPDKSGLPSDRFSAERTGGSVSTLTIQRTQQEDSAVYLCASSLDRRQIYGYTFGSGTRLTVV.

The rearrangement uses TRBV20-1 and TRBJ2-3, with D perhaps being TRBD1 or TRBD2 (5 bases each). This CDR3 is built from 12 residues. V shed 4 bases and J shed 4 bases, with 9 bases lying between them. Germline loops: CDR1 DFQATT, CDR2 SNEGSKA (reference sequence). CDR3 sequence (DNA): TGCAGTGCTACTTTGGGGGCAGATACGCAGTATTTT. Protein product: CSATLGADTQYF.

This clonotype was picked up a small number of times. The V call is TRBV15, the J call TRBJ2-3, with D hard to call. The CDR3 sequence is 15 residues long. Trimming pared 5 bases from V and 2 bases from J, leaving 14 bases between. Germline loops: CDR1 LNHNV, CDR2 YYDKDF (reference sequence). The CDR3 loop reads CATSSTDKTTDTQYF. CDR3 DNA sequence: TGTGCCACCAGCTCCACAGACAAGACCACAGATACGCAGTATTTT.

This rearrangement joins TRBV2 to TRBJ2-1, with 8 bases lining up with TRBD2. CDR3 length: 12 amino acids. Per the germline V gene, CDR1 is SNHLY and CDR2 is FYNNEI. Here the CDR3 DNA reads TGTGGTACTAGCGGAGTCTACAATGAGCAGTTCTTC. Its translation: CGTSGVYNEQFF.

This clonotype was recorded a few times. The chain recombines TRBV6-5 with TRBJ2-7; 12 bases map to TRBD2. The J call is doubtful: the DNA matches TRBJ2-5 better. In germline, CDR1 is MNHEY, CDR2 SVGAGI. The CDR3 covers 15 residues. CDR3: CASNPSGGDGETQYF. Here the CDR3 DNA reads TGTGCCAGCAACCCTAGCGGGGGGGATGGGGAGACCCAGTACTTC.

The CDR3 is CASSYIQGGEQFF. CDR3 DNA: TGTGCCAGCAGTTACATCCAGGGGGGTGAGCAGTTCTTC. The chain uses TRBV6-6 and TRBJ2-1, with TRBD1 as a possible D gene (7 bases). In germline, CDR1 is MNHNY, CDR2 SVGAGI (reference sequence). CDR3 length equals 13 residues. V lost 2 bases to trimming and J lost 9 bases, with 11 bases between them.

The genes are TRBV20-1 and TRBJ1-2, with D maybe TRBD1 (6 bases). Trimming removed 1 base at V and 4 bases at J, with 13 bases between. The germline CDR1 and CDR2 sequences are DFQATT and SNEGSKA (reference sequence). This CDR3 contains 14 residues. The CDR3: CSARVGGGFYGYTF. The CDR3 DNA sequence: TGCAGTGCTAGAGTCGGAGGGGGGTTCTATGGCTACACCTTC.